The TCR beta chain described here comes from a study of cytomegalovirus exposure and HLA in healthy donors. General study findings and limits: About 87% or about 30% of the time was how often most TCR beta V segments were productive, according to an earlier analysis.

Use of 60 Vbeta and 13 Jbeta primers characterized the PCR. Sequencing used immunoSEQ multiplex PCR; TCRdb keeps in-frame clones, though not all of them. Of about 190,000 clones listed, roughly 68% are singletons. Healthy bone marrow donors formed the donor group. This clone was picked up a small number of times. The antigen is unknown. The CDR3 contains 12 residues. Germline V gene data show CDR1 as SQVTM and CDR2 as ANQGSEA. Trimming took off 4 bases at V and 5 bases at J, with 9 bases between the two ends. The J gene is TRBJ1-5, the V gene TRBV29-1, with a weak D call TRBD1 (5 bases). The sample taken for sequencing was PBMCs. The TCR was taken from a woman in her 30s in good health and CMV-seronegative. CDR3 DNA: TGCAGCGTTGGACAGCAGGATCAGCCCCAGCATTTT. It yields the protein CSVGQQDQPQHF.